These 15 T cell receptor beta chains were all obtained from the same sample, sequenced in a study of T cell repertoires in cytomegalovirus infection. These TCRs' antigens remain unknown. TCRdb processed the reads anew with MiXCR; each CDR3 protein has one entry. The data show hundreds of thousands of distinct CDR3 sequences, roughly 36% seen once. The source material was cultured PBMCs, sampled from culture after CMV antigen stimulation. The receptors here all came from a human donor in good health (CMV status not recorded). Some clones in this sample may be carry-over from other donors' samples.

This clonotype occurred a few times. The CDR3 here is CASSEDLGTSSYEQYF. In DNA, the CDR3 is TGTGCCAGCAGTGAAGATCTGGGGACGAGCTCCTACGAGCAGTACTTC. The chain joins TRBV6-1 to TRBJ2-7; perhaps D is TRBD1 or TRBD2 (5 bases each). The V gene's germline CDR1 is MNHNS and CDR2 SASEGT. This CDR3 is 16 amino acids long. The V and J ends lost 1 base and 0 bases respectively, with 13 bases between them.

This rearrangement joins TRBV5-6 to TRBJ1-2; D remains unclear. The V gene's germline CDR1 is SGHDT and CDR2 YYEEEE. The CDR3 consists of 15 residues. V was shortened by 0 bases and J by 4 bases, with 13 bases between the two germline ends. In DNA, the CDR3 is TGTGCCAGCAGCTTGGGATTGGAAGTAATCTATGGCTACACCTTC. Translated, it gives CASSLGLEVIYGYTF. Looking up the rest from reference TRBV5-6 and TRBJ1-2 gives the full variable domain: DAGVTQSPTHLIKTRGQQVTLRCSPKSGHDTVSWYQQALGQGPQFIFQYYEEEERQRGNFPDRFSGHQFPNYSSELNVNALLLGDSALYLCASSLGLEVIYGYTFGSGTRLTVV.

CDR3 residues: CASSRWGPQTGSPYNEQFF. The CDR3 DNA reads TGCGCCAGCAGCCGTTGGGGCCCTCAGACAGGGTCCCCCTACAATGAGCAGTTCTTC. The V and J genes are TRBV4-3 and TRBJ2-1; TRBD1 aligns across 7 bases. The V and J ends lost 4 bases and 2 bases, in that order; junction bases with no gene match: 17. CDR1 and CDR2 (germline): LGHNA, YSLEER. The CDR3 consists of 19 residues.

This clonotype has a single count. V usage is TRBV5-4 and J usage is TRBJ1-1, with 9 bases fitting TRBD1. Germline V gives CDR1 SGHNT, CDR2 YYREEE (reference sequence). With 2 bases clipped from V and 6 bases from J, the junction kept 8 bases outside the gene matches. The CDR3 is made up of 15 amino acids. The CDR3 bases are TGTGCCAGCAGCTTTCCACAGGGGGCAGGCGCTGAAGCTTTCTTT. Translating gives CASSFPQGAGAEAFF.

The CDR3 sequence: CATSRGDRGYEQYF. Here the CDR3 DNA reads TGTGCCACCAGCAGAGGGGACAGGGGGTACGAGCAGTACTTC. This sequence joins TRBV15 and TRBJ2-7; 11 bases map to TRBD1. The CDR3 is 14 amino acids. V dropped 1 base and J dropped 4; count of bases not matched to a gene: 0. Germline V gene sequence: CDR1 LNHNV, CDR2 YYDKDF (reference sequence). Together with reference TRBV15 and TRBJ2-7, the CDR3 gives the full variable domain: DAMVIQNPRYQVTQFGKPVTLSCSQTLNHNVMYWYQQKSSQAPKLLFHYYDKDFNNEADTPDNFQSRRPNTSFCFLDIRSPGLGDTAMYLCATSRGDRGYEQYFGPGTRLTVT.

This chain uses TRBV6-2 or TRBV6-3 with TRBJ1-1; D is uncertain. The CDR3 contains 16 residues. V was cut by 2 bases and J by 3 bases, with 16 bases left in between. CDR1 MNHEY and CDR2 SVGEGT come from the germline V gene. The DNA of the CDR3 is TGTGCCAGCAGTTACACAAACTCATCGCATTACACTGAAGCTTTCTTT. It is translated as CASSYTNSSHYTEAFF.

The chain couples TRBV5-4 to TRBJ2-5; possibly TRBD1 for D (6 bases). V lost 6 bases and J lost 5, with 23 bases in between. Germline CDR1 SGHNT, CDR2 YYREEE (reference sequence). The CDR3 spans 16 residues. The CDR3 loop is CASTEAQGMIGETQYF. The DNA of the CDR3 is TGTGCCAGCACCGAGGCACAGGGCATGATCGGGGAGACCCAGTACTTC.

The chain is built from TRBV7-6 and TRBJ1-3; D gene ambiguous. This CDR3 has 12 residues. Germline lookup yields CDR1 SGHVS and CDR2 FNYEAQ. V was clipped by 5 bases and J by 5 bases, with 7 bases between them. CDR3 region: CASSGYRNTIYF. CDR3 in DNA: TGTGCCAGCAGCGGTTACAGAAACACCATATATTTT. Complete variable domain (other parts from reference TRBV7-6 and TRBJ1-3): GAGVSQSPRYKVTKRGQDVALRCDPISGHVSLYWYRQALGQGPEFLTYFNYEAQQDKSGLPNDRFSAERPEGSISTLTIQRTEQRDSAMYRCASSGYRNTIYFGEGSWLTVV.

A word on this clonotype: This is likely a read error, given that the CDR3 carries no conserved phenylalanine or tryptophan at its end. The rearrangement links TRBV7-6 to TRBJ1-5; a possible D gene is TRBD1 (5 bases). The CDR3 extends over 12 amino acids. Germline values: CDR1 SGHVS, CDR2 FNYEAQ. Trimming left V 1 base short and J 7 bases short, with 5 bases between. As DNA, the CDR3 is TGTGCCAGCAGCTTAGGGGACCAGCCCCAGCATTTG. Its translation is CASSLGDQPQHL.

The rearrangement uses TRBV7-6 and TRBJ2-5; D remains unclear. The CDR3 is made up of 15 amino acids. V lost 5 bases and J lost 4, with 17 bases in between. Germline V gene data show CDR1 as SGHVS and CDR2 as FNYEAQ. This CDR3 is CASSPVWQVVETQYF. The CDR3 DNA sequence: TGTGCCAGCAGCCCCGTGTGGCAGGTAGTAGAGACCCAGTACTTC.

This clonotype was observed a handful of times. The chain carries TRBV20-1 and TRBJ2-3, with TRBD2 identical over 11 bases. Trimming at V came to 5 bases and at J to 8 bases, leaving 12 bases not matched to a gene. Germline CDR1 DFQATT, CDR2 SNEGSKA (reference sequence). This CDR3 contains 15 residues. This CDR3 reads CSADGASGGRGTQYF. The CDR3 coding sequence is TGCAGTGCTGATGGGGCTAGCGGGGGGAGGGGTACGCAGTATTTT.

The chain employs TRBV6-2 or TRBV6-3 and TRBJ2-7; D is possibly TRBD2 (6 bases). V was cut by 6 bases and J by 3 bases, with 18 bases left in between. Germline CDR1 is MNHEY and CDR2 is SVGEGT. The CDR3 extends over 15 amino acids. CDR3 nucleotides: TGTGCCAGCAGAGCGGGCGGGACTGGGATCTACGAGCAGTACTTC. It yields the protein CASRAGGTGIYEQYF.

The genes are TRBV10-3 and TRBJ2-1, with D possibly being TRBD2 (6 bases). CDR1 and CDR2 from the germline V gene are ENHRY and SYGVKD. This CDR3 is 16 amino acids long. V was shortened by 1 base and J by 0 bases, with 10 bases between the two germline ends. The CDR3 DNA is TGTGCCATCAGTGAGTTTGACGGGAGCTCCTACAATGAGCAGTTCTTC. Its protein product is CAISEFDGSSYNEQFF.

This clonotype was observed a few times. This rearrangement joins TRBV19 to TRBJ1-1; D unresolved. CDR1 is LNHDA, CDR2 SQIVND, per germline (reference sequence). The V end was cut by 0 bases, the J end by 1 base, with 3 bases between. The CDR3 covers 13 residues. Written as DNA, the CDR3 is TGTGCCAGTAGTATAGAGTGGAACACTGAAGCTTTCTTT. It encodes CASSIEWNTEAFF.

In its sample, this clonotype was seen a few times. This sequence joins TRBV7-8 and TRBJ1-2; D not certain. Germline CDR1 SGHVS, CDR2 FQNEAQ. With 3 bases removed from V and 8 bases from J, the gap between germline ends came to 10 bases. This CDR3 contains 12 residues. The CDR3 DNA follows: TGTGCCAGCAGCTTTAGTCTCTCCGGCTACACCTTC. Protein sequence: CASSFSLSGYTF. The full variable domain, its missing parts supplied by reference TRBV7-8 and TRBJ1-2, is GAGVSQSPRYKVAKRGQDVALRCDPISGHVSLFWYQQALGQGPEFLTYFQNEAQLDKSGLPSDRFFAERPEGSVSTLKIQRTQQEDSAVYLCASSFSLSGYTFGSGTRLTVV.